These 8 T cell receptor beta chains came from one sample sequenced in a study of cytomegalovirus exposure and HLA in healthy donors. Primers included in the PCR were 60 Vbeta and 13 Jbeta primers. Profiled with immunoSEQ multiplex PCR; TCRdb holds only in-frame clones, not every one. In the table there are under 150,000 clones, over 65% of which are singletons. Sequencing was performed on PBMCs. The source of these receptors is a woman in her 40s in good health and CMV-seropositive.

In its sample, this clone was seen once. V and J are TRBV2 and TRBJ1-2; TRBD1 matches at 9 bases. The J segment lost 8 bases and the V segment lost 4 bases, leaving 5 bases of the junction unmatched. Germline assignment: CDR1 SNHLY and CDR2 FYNNEI. This CDR3 is built from 13 residues. CDR3 loop: CASSGTGVVGYTF. The CDR3 region has the DNA TGTGCCAGCAGTGGGACAGGGGTTGTGGGCTACACCTTC.

This rearrangement joins TRBV19 to TRBJ1-3; D gene unclear. The CDR3 spans 13 residues. CDR1 and CDR2 from the germline V gene are LNHDA and SQIVND (reference sequence). V was cut by 6 bases and J by 3 bases, with 9 bases left in between. The DNA for the CDR3 is TGTGCCAGTAGAGCGGGTTTTGGAAACACCATATATTTT. This gives the protein CASRAGFGNTIYF.

The gene calls are TRBV9 and TRBJ1-3; D remains unclear. Germline CDR1 SGDLS, CDR2 YYNGEE. This CDR3 is built from 16 residues. V was shortened by 0 bases and J by 2 bases, with 12 bases between the two germline ends. The CDR3: CASSVGLGSAGNTIYF. The DNA of the CDR3 is TGTGCCAGCAGCGTAGGGCTGGGGAGCGCTGGAAACACCATATATTTT. Combining the CDR3 with reference TRBV9 and TRBJ1-3 gives the whole variable domain DSGVTQTPKHLITATGQRVTLRCSPRSGDLSVYWYQQSLDQGLQFLIQYYNGEERAKGNILERFSAQQFPDLHSELNLSSLELGDSALYFCASSVGLGSAGNTIYFGEGSWLTVV.

V is TRBV6-5 and J is TRBJ1-6; the D gene is possibly TRBD1 (6 bases). The ends were cut back, 7 bases at V and 3 bases at J, with 10 bases in the middle. This CDR3 is 14 amino acids long. Germline V CDR1 and CDR2: MNHEY, SVGAGI. The CDR3, as DNA: TGTGCCAGCACTCAGGGGTACTATAATTCACCCCTCCACTTT. Protein product: CASTQGYYNSPLHF.

This sequence joins TRBV29-1 and TRBJ2-3; the match to TRBD1 covers 7 bases. There are 15 residues in the CDR3. Trimming at V came to 7 bases and at J to 4 bases, leaving 14 bases not matched to a gene. The germline V gene has CDR1 SQVTM and CDR2 ANQGSEA. CDR3 sequence: CSEERTGQSADTQYF. As DNA, the CDR3 is TGCAGCGAGGAACGTACGGGACAGTCAGCAGATACGCAGTATTTT.

This clone was seen a single time. The chain employs TRBV27 and TRBJ2-5; 7 bases fit TRBD1. V trimming: 4 bases; J trimming: 2 bases; junction bases outside the gene matches: 4. Germline lookup yields CDR1 MNHEY and CDR2 SMNVEV (reference sequence). There are 14 residues in the CDR3. The CDR3 nucleotides are TGTGCCAGCAGTTGGACAGGAGATCAAGAGACCCAGTACTTC. Translation gives CASSWTGDQETQYF.

The genes are TRBV18 and TRBJ2-5; D unresolved. The CDR3 sequence is 14 residues long. The germline CDR1 and CDR2 sequences are KGHSH and LQKENI. V gave up 0 bases and J gave up 0 bases, with 5 bases separating them. The CDR3 region has the DNA TGTGCCAGCTCACCACCGGCCAACCAAGAGACCCAGTACTTC. This translates into CASSPPANQETQYF.

The V gene is TRBV30, the J gene TRBJ2-7, with D perhaps TRBD1 (6 bases). From germline, CDR1 is GTSNPN and CDR2 SVGIG (reference sequence). V lost 1 base and J lost 4, with 14 bases in between. The length of the CDR3 is 14 residues. The DNA for the CDR3 is TGTGCCTGGAGTGGGACAGCCAATATTTACGAGCAGTACTTC. Protein: CAWSGTANIYEQYF.